Listed below are T cell receptor beta chains from one sample, sequenced in a study of Ad26.COV2.S vaccination and SARS-CoV-2 variants. Some clones are missing from TCRdb's copy, which holds only in-frame ones; the method was immunoSEQ multiplex PCR. The sample contains about 680,000 clones, roughly 90% of which appear only once. The sample here was peripheral blood, taken in a trial of Ad26.COV2.S vaccine versus placebo. These receptors were taken from a person aged 18-60 years who received the Ad26.COV2.S COVID-19 vaccine or a placebo. CDR3s include the opening cysteine and the closing phenylalanine or tryptophan. Each record gives: D gene, V gene, J gene, CDR3 protein, CDR3 DNA. The D gene is left open where the match is weak.

D: TRBD1; V: TRBV7-9; J: TRBJ1-1; CDR3: CASSLGTGGPEAFF; DNA: TGTGCCAGCAGCTTAGGGACAGGGGGCCCTGAAGCTTTCTTT
D: NA; V: TRBV25-1; J: TRBJ1-3; CDR3: CASAETSGNTIYF; DNA: TGTGCCAGCGCTGAAACCTCTGGAAACACCATATATTTT
D: NA; V: TRBV7-6; J: TRBJ1-1; CDR3: CASTIEGGGNTEAFF; DNA: TGTGCCAGCACCATAGAGGGGGGAGGGAACACTGAAGCTTTCTTT
D: NA; V: TRBV19; J: TRBJ1-1; CDR3: CASKGEPPEAFF; DNA: TGTGCCAGTAAGGGGGAGCCCCCTGAAGCTTTCTTT
D: NA; V: TRBV15; J: TRBJ1-1; CDR3: CATSRDTGGPRVNTEAFF; DNA: TGTGCCACCAGCAGAGATACTGGGGGACCCAGGGTGAACACTGAAGCTTTCTTT
D: TRBD2; V: TRBV7-3; J: TRBJ2-5; CDR3: CASSPSGGMETQYF; DNA: TGTGCCAGCAGCCCCAGCGGGGGGATGGAGACCCAGTACTTC
D: NA; V: TRBV19; J: TRBJ2-1; CDR3: CASSRRTLYNEQFF; DNA: TGTGCCAGTAGCAGGAGGACCCTCTACAATGAGCAGTTCTTC
D: NA; V: TRBV21-1; J: TRBJ2-7; CDR3: CASSSRDRSEQYF; DNA: TGTGCCAGCAGCTCCCGGGACAGGAGCGAGCAGTACTTC
D: TRBD2; V: TRBV19; J: TRBJ2-1; CDR3: CASCSGGSYNEQFF; DNA: TGTGCCAGCTGTAGCGGGGGCTCCTACAATGAGCAGTTCTTC
D: TRBD1; V: TRBV24-1; J: TRBJ2-6; CDR3: CATSGSGTGFFSGANVLTF; DNA: TGTGCCACCAGTGGATCCGGGACAGGGTTTTTCTCTGGGGCCAACGTCCTGACTTTC
D: NA; V: TRBV7-2; J: TRBJ2-7; CDR3: CASSLEAFARYEQYF; DNA: TGTGCCAGCAGCTTAGAGGCCTTCGCACGCTACGAGCAGTACTTC
D: TRBD1; V: TRBV5-6; J: TRBJ2-7; CDR3: CASSLAFRQGAYEQYF; DNA: TGTGCCAGCAGCTTGGCGTTTCGACAGGGGGCCTACGAGCAGTACTTC